This entry describes one TCR beta chain. There is no known antigen for this receptor. No much larger clone is present one base from it, and per-base qualities are unavailable. The trim is 4 bases for V and 7 bases for J, with a gap of 21 bases between the germline ends. The germline V gene provides CDR1 SGHRS and CDR2 YFSETQ. The CDR3 sequence holds 15 residues, the cysteine and phenylalanine included. The retained sequence is limited to the CDR3, 45 bases, with the frame set at the first base. This sample stems from a study of vaccination and CD4 T cells after COVID-19 (dated by TCRdb to between 2021 and 2022). In terms of the full investigation: SARS-CoV-2 positivity had been established in the convalescent patients by nasal swab PCR, and mild disease was recorded in some 10 of these patients and severe disease in one. Post-COVID blood samples were collected from convalescent patients a median of around 100 days after diagnosis, with a range of about 35 to 180 days. The spike-specific CD4+ TCR repertoire was compared before and after mRNA vaccination in over 9 COVID-19 convalescent patients and a handful of infection-naive healthy vaccine recipients. Culture stimuli were overlapping spike peptide pools from SARS-CoV-2 and from the common cold coronaviruses HCoV-NL63, HCoV-OC43 and HCoV-229E. Six males and four females were included in the convalescent cohort, with two Hispanic individuals, seven Caucasians, two Asians and one multiracial person represented. The time from the second vaccine dose to post-vaccine blood sampling had a median of approximately 72 days and ranged from roughly 13 to 241 days. Three convalescent patients gave samples both early after vaccination (day 14) and late after vaccination (days 161 to 241). As controls, cultures received a CEFX viral epitope pool (the positive control), an HIV-1 Nef peptide pool (the negative control), or no peptide at all. Participants got two doses of the Pfizer-BioNTech BNT162b2 vaccine (n=8) or two doses of the Moderna mRNA-1273 vaccine (n=2).

The sample's time point, from its label and the paper: late sampling 161 to 241 days after vaccination in three convalescent patients. What this sample's treatment or condition label stands for: roughly ten-day PBMC culture with coronavirus spike peptide pools or control peptides (ViraFEST assay). The ViraFEST assay, used in the study, expanded antigen-specific T cells with peptide pools and then identified the expanded clonotypes through TCR sequencing. The positive SARS-CoV-2 PCR tests of the convalescent patients were dated from March to December 2020, before the Alpha, Beta and Delta variants emerged in the United States. Under 2.5 million PBMCs per well were cultured in IMDM with roughly 4.8% human AB serum and approximately 9.1 IU/ml IL-2, plus 10 ug/ml peptide pools. Half of the culture medium was replaced with fresh IL-2-containing medium on days 3 and 7. After 10 to 11 days of culture, CD4+ T cells were isolated by negative selection with the EasySep CD4+ T cell isolation kit. PBMCs were separated from whole blood using Ficoll-Paque Plus gradient centrifugation and then either used fresh or cryopreserved at -140C. In general, triplicate wells were set up for every culture condition.

The library was generated by PCR. TCR sequencing of DNA from cultured CD4+ T cells used the Oncomine TCR Beta short-read assay at the Johns Hopkins FTIC core. The QIAamp micro DNA kit was used to extract genomic DNA from the cultured CD4+ T cells. The Oncomine TCR Beta libraries from cultured CD4+ T cells were pooled using unique dual indexes and then sequenced on an Illumina iSeq 100. In the authors' own workflow: Non-productive sequences were filtered out, and CDR3s that did not start with C, did not end with F or W, or were shorter than 7 amino acids were discarded. The MANAFEST web application was used to identify antigen-specific clonotypes by comparing peptide-stimulated wells against reference wells and other culture wells. To be called positive, a clone needed an FDR below 0.05, an odds ratio above 5, and a productive frequency above 0.1% in at least two of three replicate wells. A clonotype was classed as cross-reactive if the clonotype showed significant expansion both in SARS-CoV-2 spike wells and in at least one common cold coronavirus spike condition. CDR3 homology was assessed with Levenshtein distances (stringdist) and unrooted phylogenetic trees (ape) in R version 3.6.1. TCRdb applied fastp at Q25 and MiXCR to the public reads, then kept only in-frame beta chains. Rows are unified per CDR3 protein, each entry keeping the most common DNA and genes. The V and J calls follow TCRdb's processing rather than the paper's. This sample gives approximately 20,000 distinct CDR3 sequences in total; 46% of them show up just once. Of the sample, around 13% falls within the top ten clones.

Here is what the overall study found, with its caveats: In convalescent patients, a median around 89% of post-vaccine SARS-CoV-2-reactive clones were detected only after vaccination, suggesting vaccine-specific priming. The study included relatively few convalescent patients and did not analyze early timepoints after natural infection. The median number of SARS-CoV-2-reactive clonotypes rose from around 20 after infection to roughly 38 after vaccination, but the change was not significant. In convalescent patients, nearly all vaccine-specific clones (304 of 307) were found to be mono-reactive for SARS-CoV-2 spike rather than cross-reactive with common cold coronaviruses.

The V and J genes are TRBV5-1 and TRBJ2-7, with TRBD1 perhaps the D gene, on 6 matching bases. The starting material was CD4+ T cells from blood, cultured in vitro, obtained about 7 months after SARS-CoV-2 vaccination. The origin of this receptor is a human donor who had recovered from COVID-19. The CDR3 region reads CASSRGLPRDTEQYF. The sequence in DNA is TGCGCCAGCAGCCGGGGTCTCCCTCGGGACACGGAGCAGTACTTC.